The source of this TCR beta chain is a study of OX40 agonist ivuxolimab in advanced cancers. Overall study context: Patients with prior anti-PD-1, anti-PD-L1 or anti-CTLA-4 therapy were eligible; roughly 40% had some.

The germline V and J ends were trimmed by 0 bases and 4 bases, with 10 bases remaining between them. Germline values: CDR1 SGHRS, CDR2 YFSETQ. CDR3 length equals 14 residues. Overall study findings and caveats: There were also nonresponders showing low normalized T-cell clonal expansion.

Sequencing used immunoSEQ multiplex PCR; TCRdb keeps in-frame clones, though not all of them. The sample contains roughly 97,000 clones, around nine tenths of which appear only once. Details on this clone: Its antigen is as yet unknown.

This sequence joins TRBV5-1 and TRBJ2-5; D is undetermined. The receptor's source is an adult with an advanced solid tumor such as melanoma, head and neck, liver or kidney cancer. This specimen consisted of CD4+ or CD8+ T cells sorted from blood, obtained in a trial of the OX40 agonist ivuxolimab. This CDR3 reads CASSLAGPAETQYF. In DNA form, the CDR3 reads TGCGCCAGCAGCTTGGCCGGCCCCGCAGAGACCCAGTACTTC. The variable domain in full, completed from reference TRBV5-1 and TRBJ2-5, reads KAGVTQTPRYLIKTRGQQVTLSCSPISGHRSVSWYQQTPGQGLQFLFEYFSETQRNKGNFPGRFSGRQFSNSRSEMNVSTLELGDSALYLCASSLAGPAETQYFGPGTRLLVL.